These 20 T cell receptor beta chains were all obtained from the same sample, sequenced in a study of tumor-infiltrating lymphocytes in oesophageal squamous cell carcinoma. TCRdb called the PCR reads again in MiXCR, with one record for every CDR3 protein. The sample shows about 20,000 distinct CDR3 sequences, around 40% of them seen only once. Sequences were obtained from blood. All receptors derive from a male donor with esophageal squamous cell carcinoma.

As concerns this clonotype: Germline is not matched at one junction end, which may reflect a read error. V usage is TRBV24-1 and J usage is TRBJ2-3; 7 nucleotides line up with TRBD1. The CDR3 runs to 14 residues. Per the germline V gene, CDR1 is KGHDR and CDR2 is SFDVKD. The CDR3 sequence: CATSDRQGTDTQYF. The CDR3 DNA follows: TGTGCCACCAGTGACCGACAGGGCACGGATACGCAGTATTTT.

The rearrangement joins TRBV10-2 to TRBJ2-3; unclear D gene. The closer fit of TRBJ2-7 to the DNA end suggests the J call may be wrong. Germline assignment: CDR1 WSHSY and CDR2 SAAADI. This CDR3 region has 12 residues. CDR3 sequence reads: CASSLQSYEQYF. In nucleotides, the CDR3 is TGCGCCAGCAGCTTACAGTCCTACGAGCAGTACTTC.

This clonotype was seen only a few times. This chain uses TRBV6-5 with TRBJ2-5; D is unclear. Trimming pared 0 bases from V and 4 bases from J, leaving 3 bases between. The CDR3 has 12 residues. Germline V gives CDR1 MNHEY, CDR2 SVGAGI. The CDR3 DNA is TGTGCCAGCAGTTACTCTGGAGAGACCCAGTACTTC. This encodes CASSYSGETQYF.

The chain employs TRBV7-9 and TRBJ2-3; D uncertain. The germline V gene encodes CDR1 SEHNR and CDR2 FQNEAQ (reference sequence). This CDR3 region has 12 residues. The V and J ends lost 3 bases and 6 bases respectively, with 7 bases between them. CDR3 DNA sequence: TGTGCCAGCAGCTTGGCTAAGGATACGCAGTATTTT. Protein sequence: CASSLAKDTQYF.

This clonotype was found a few times. CDR3 coding DNA: TGTGCCAGTAGTATATTTGACTCCTACGAGCAGTACTTC. Protein product: CASSIFDSYEQYF. The J gene is TRBJ2-5, the V gene TRBV19, with D hard to call. The end of the DNA is better explained by TRBJ2-7, so the J call may be wrong. Germline V gives CDR1 LNHDA, CDR2 SQIVND (reference sequence). The CDR3 is made up of 13 amino acids.

V usage is TRBV12-3 or TRBV12-4 and J usage is TRBJ2-1; D call uncertain. V was clipped by 3 bases and J by 1 base, with 4 bases between them. This CDR3 has 13 amino acids. The chain's CDR3 is CASSLGSYNEQFF. For the CDR3, the DNA is TGTGCCAGCAGTTTGGGTTCCTACAATGAGCAGTTCTTC.

V usage is TRBV6-5 and J usage is TRBJ1-1, with D possibly TRBD1 on 5 matching bases. V shed 4 bases and J shed 5 bases, with 11 bases lying between them. Germline lookup yields CDR1 MNHEY and CDR2 SVGAGI. The length of the CDR3 is 13 residues. CDR3 loop: CASSFGGWTEAFF. Written as DNA, the CDR3 is TGTGCCAGCAGTTTTGGGGGGTGGACTGAAGCTTTCTTT.

By sample share, this clonotype is medium-sized. CDR3 DNA sequence: TGTGCCAGCAGTTACTCGGGCGGACAAGAGACCCAGTACTTC. Translation gives CASSYSGGQETQYF. The chain combines TRBV6-6 with TRBJ2-5; D gene uncertain. V lost 0 bases and J 2 bases, leaving 7 bases between the germline ends. Germline assignment: CDR1 MNHNY and CDR2 SVGAGI (reference sequence). The CDR3 totals 14 residues.

This sequence joins TRBV12-3 or TRBV12-4 and TRBJ1-4; D not resolved. The CDR3 totals 14 residues. V shed 2 bases and J shed 4 bases, with 8 bases lying between them. The CDR3 reads CASSLLGGNEKLFF. Here the CDR3 DNA reads TGTGCCAGCAGTTTATTGGGAGGTAATGAAAAACTGTTTTTT.

This clonotype was seen repeatedly, ten times or more. A read error may produce the germline difference seen at one junction end. This chain joins TRBV6-1 and TRBJ2-1; 7 nucleotides line up with TRBD1. Looked up from germline, CDR1 is MNHNS and CDR2 is SASEGT. The CDR3 contains 15 residues. The DNA for the CDR3 is TGTGCCAGCAACCCGATTACAGGGGCCACCTCACCCCTCCACTTC. This sequence encodes CASNPITGATSPLHF.

This clonotype was counted many times. CDR3 DNA: TGTGCCAGCAGTGTGGGACAGGGGTATTCACCCCTCCACTTT. Translating it yields CASSVGQGYSPLHF. The chain employs TRBV6-1 and TRBJ1-6; 10 bases line up with TRBD1. Unmatched junction bases numbered 2, after V lost 4 bases and J lost 8 bases. Germline lookup yields CDR1 MNHNS and CDR2 SASEGT. The CDR3 is 14 residues long.

As concerns this clonotype: A much larger clone lies one base from this, so it may be a read error. The chain carries TRBV5-4 and TRBJ2-4; 8 bases match TRBD1. J gave up 13 bases and V 0 bases, and 12 bases lay outside the gene matches. There are 15 residues in the CDR3. Looked up from germline, CDR1 is SGHNT and CDR2 is YYREEE (reference sequence). The CDR3 region has the DNA TGTGCCAGCAGCTTGGCCGGGACAGGAGGGAATGAGCAGTACTTC. Its protein is CASSLAGTGGNEQYF.

In its sample, this clonotype is medium-sized. V is TRBV6-1 and J is TRBJ2-1; D remains unclear. Germline V gene sequence: CDR1 MNHNS, CDR2 SASEGT. The CDR3 is 15 residues long. V lost 6 bases to trimming and J lost 0 bases, with 12 bases between them. CDR3 protein: CASRYDPSSYNEQFF. CDR3 DNA sequence: TGTGCCAGCAGGTACGACCCGAGCTCCTACAATGAGCAGTTCTTC.

This clonotype was observed once. The junction does not match germline at one end; this may be a read error. V is TRBV7-6 and J is TRBJ1-6; TRBD1 aligns across 8 bases. The V gene's germline CDR1 is SGHVS and CDR2 FNYEAQ. This CDR3 has 16 amino acids. CDR3 coding DNA: TGTGCTAGCAGCCTCCAGACAGGGGTCGGGTCCTACGAGCAGTACTTT. Translating it yields CASSLQTGVGSYEQYF.

This chain uses TRBV5-1 with TRBJ1-5, with 10 nucleotides matching TRBD1. The CDR3 contains 18 residues. V trimming: 0 bases; J trimming: 2 bases; junction bases outside the gene matches: 8. Per germline, CDR1 SGHRS and CDR2 YFSETQ. The CDR3 DNA follows: TGCGCCAGCAGCTTGGTCCCCGGGACAGGGGTCGGCAATCAGCCCCAGCATTTT. It translates to CASSLVPGTGVGNQPQHF.

This clonotype is judged medium-sized (0.01 to 0.1%). This chain joins TRBV7-9 and TRBJ1-4, with D unresolved. Trimming removed 7 bases from V and 8 bases from J, with 14 bases in between. The CDR3 totals 13 residues. Germline V gene lookup returns CDR1 SEHNR and CDR2 FQNEAQ (reference sequence). CDR3 amino acids: CASKAVDGEKLFF. The CDR3 DNA is TGTGCCAGCAAGGCAGTGGATGGGGAAAAACTGTTTTTT.

The rearrangement joins TRBV7-9 to TRBJ2-5, with no clear D. TRBJ2-1 matches the DNA end more closely, so the J call is doubtful. CDR3 length: 13 residues. The germline gives CDR1 SEHNR, CDR2 FQNEAQ (reference sequence). Here the CDR3 reads CASSFSEDNEQFF. Here the CDR3 DNA reads TGTGCCAGCAGCTTCTCCGAGGACAATGAGCAGTTCTTC.

This clonotype was observed at least ten times. The chain has TRBV6-1 and TRBJ1-2, with D possibly TRBD1 on 5 matching bases. V gave up 7 bases and J gave up 2 bases, with 14 bases separating them. Germline V gives CDR1 MNHNS, CDR2 SASEGT. The CDR3 has 14 amino acids. The DNA of the CDR3 is TGTGCCAGCACATCTCAGGGAAGAAACTATGGCTACACCTTC. This codes for CASTSQGRNYGYTF.

The J gene is TRBJ2-1, the V gene TRBV11-3; a possible D gene is TRBD2 (5 bases). CDR3 length equals 13 residues. The germline V gene encodes CDR1 SGHNT and CDR2 YENEEA. V lost 5 bases to trimming and J lost 3 bases, with 8 bases between them. CDR3 residues: CASSPGLYNEQFF. The CDR3 region has the DNA TGTGCCAGCAGCCCTGGACTCTACAATGAGCAGTTCTTC.

The chain is built from TRBV14 and TRBJ2-7; D is ambiguous. CDR1 SGHDN and CDR2 FVKESK come from the germline V gene. CDR3 length: 12 residues. The V and J ends lost 2 bases and 4 bases respectively, with 6 bases between them. The CDR3 DNA follows: TGTGCCAGCAGCCAAATAACTTACGAGCAGTACTTC. It encodes CASSQITYEQYF.